This entry features one T cell receptor beta chain sequence. This clonotype was observed a handful of times. Its recognized antigen is unknown. No quality values exist for individual bases; no much larger clone is one base distant. The sample was run on an Illumina HiSeq 1500. Starting from the raw public reads, TCRdb applied fastp trimming at Q25, assembled clones with MiXCR and retained in-frame beta chains. Here each entry gathers all rows of one CDR3 protein and keeps the most common genes and DNA. The table for this sample lists 300,000 to 400,000 distinct CDR3 sequences; 25% to 30% of them were counted only once. The top ten clones comprise about 19% of the sample. In the paper's terms, the treatment or condition label means: in vitro stimulation with specific CMV peptide epitopes to enrich CMV-specific T cells. The CDR3 runs 13 amino acids, cysteine and phenylalanine included. Left in the record is the CDR3 DNA by itself, 39 bases read in frame from the first base. CDR1 and CDR2 are drawn from the germline V gene: MGHDK, SYGVNS. V and J are truncated by 5 bases and 5 bases respectively, leaving an intervening sequence of 10 bases.

This entry comes from a study of T cell repertoires in cytomegalovirus infection (dated by TCRdb to about 2019). With respect to the entire study: Recently identified HLA-C-restricted CMV epitopes, whose presentation resists viral immunomodulation, were targeted by peptide stimulations together with well-studied HLA-B-restricted epitopes. The HLA type of each donor mattered for the analysis, because public TCR beta signatures pointed to carriage of CMV infection along with the matching HLA type. What the authors observed across the whole study: Cumulative frequency of public TCR beta family members discriminated carriers of CMV infection plus the relevant HLA type in this cohort and an independent 352-donor cohort. The ex vivo response was dominated by HLA-C-restricted CMV-specific TCR beta clonotypes, which also provided the single most frequent clonotype in two of eight donors.

This chain joins TRBV25-1 to TRBJ1-5; the D gene cannot be resolved reliably. This TCR derives from a human donor in good health (CMV status not recorded). Some clones in this sample may be carry-over from other donors' samples. The sample in question was cultured PBMCs, obtained from culture after CMV antigen stimulation. The DNA sequence is as follows: TGTGCCAGCAGTCCACCTGGCCATCAGCCCCAGCATTTT. It translates to CASSPPGHQPQHF.